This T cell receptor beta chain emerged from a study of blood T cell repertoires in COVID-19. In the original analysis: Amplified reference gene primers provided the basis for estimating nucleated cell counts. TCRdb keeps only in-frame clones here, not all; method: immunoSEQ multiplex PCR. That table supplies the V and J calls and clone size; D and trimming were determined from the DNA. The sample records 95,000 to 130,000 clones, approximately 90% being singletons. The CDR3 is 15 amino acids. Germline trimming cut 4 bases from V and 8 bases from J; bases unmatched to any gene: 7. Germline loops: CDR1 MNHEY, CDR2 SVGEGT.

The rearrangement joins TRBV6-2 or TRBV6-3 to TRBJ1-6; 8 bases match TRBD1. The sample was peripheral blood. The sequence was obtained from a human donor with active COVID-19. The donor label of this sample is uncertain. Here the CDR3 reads CASSLQDRVDSPLHF. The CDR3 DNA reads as TGTGCCAGCAGTTTACAGGACAGGGTCGATTCACCCCTCCACTTT.